These 2 T cell receptor beta chains were sequenced from one sample in a study of follicular helper T cells after annual influenza vaccination (TCRdb year 2017). This sample's time point label indicates: 2015-2016 season, 7 days after influenza vaccination. The library came from the immunoSEQ multiplex PCR assay. TCRdb limited this immuneACCESS table to in-frame rearrangements with V and J called. A share of clones is missing; checked studies link under half to unresolved V genes, and the rest is unexplained. The sample table lists some 9,600 clones, 65% to 85% of them with a count of one. Jointly, the top ten make up 0.4% to 0.5% of the sample. The specimen was CXCR5+ CD38- circulating T follicular helper cells from blood, collected 7 days after influenza vaccination. Interpreted using the paper, the cell subset or site label stands for: circulating Tfh, non-naive CD4+CXCR5+PD-1+ (ICOS+CD38+ or ICOS-CD38-). Receptors were obtained from an adult who received the influenza vaccine.

CDR3 nucleotide sequence: TGTGCCAGCACCGACCACTCTGGAAACACCATATATTTT. As protein: CASTDHSGNTIYF. The chain employs TRBV11-2 and TRBJ1-3; D unresolved. This CDR3 region has 13 residues. The germline V gene encodes CDR1 SGHAT and CDR2 FQNNGV. V was cut by 7 bases and J by 0 bases, with 7 bases left in between. Filled out from reference TRBV11-2 and TRBJ1-3, the complete variable domain reads EAGVAQSPRYKIIEKRQSVAFWCNPISGHATLYWYQQILGQGPKLLIQFQNNGVVDDSQLPKDRFSAERLKGVDSTLKIQPAKLEDSAVYLCASTDHSGNTIYFGEGSWLTVV.

CDR3 residues: CASSLDLPSGSRAGELFF. CDR3 nucleotides: TGTGCCAGCAGCCTTGACCTTCCTAGCGGGTCCAGAGCCGGGGAGCTGTTTTTT. The gene calls are TRBV13 and TRBJ2-2, with 8 bases that match TRBD2. This CDR3 has 18 amino acids. CDR1 is PRHDT, CDR2 FYEKMQ, per germline (reference sequence). J lost 6 bases, V lost 5 bases, and 17 bases had no gene match.